The 27 T cell receptor beta chains listed next were all sequenced from one sample in a study of blood T cells in healthy people across ages. It was with a sample-barcoded 5' primer and a J-beta primer mix that a second PCR of roughly 7 to 12 cycles was run. MiXCR, applied by TCRdb to the 5' RACE reads, yields one record per CDR3 protein. The sample holds more than 1,000,000 distinct CDR3 sequences, around 27% seen once. These records were also assigned to another study, of T cells of mothers and their children.

Sequenced sample: blood. These TCRs come from a girl aged 2 to 10 in good health.

This clonotype occurred a few times. The chain combines TRBV6-5 with TRBJ1-2; D unclear. Germline V gives CDR1 MNHEY, CDR2 SVGAGI. The CDR3 loop spans 14 amino acids. V lost 3 bases and J 6 bases, leaving 14 bases between the germline ends. The CDR3 is CASSYSQSLNGYTF. Written as DNA, the CDR3 is TGTGCCAGCAGTTATAGCCAGTCCCTAAATGGCTACACCTTC.

This sequence joins TRBV6-2 or TRBV6-3 and TRBJ1-2; TRBD1 is a possible D gene (5 bases). The CDR3 loop spans 13 amino acids. Trimming removed 6 bases at V and 5 bases at J, with 13 bases between. CDR1 is MNHEY, CDR2 SVGEGT, per germline. CDR3 DNA sequence: TGTGCCAGCAGATATTCTGACAGTTATGGCTACACCTTC. Protein sequence: CASRYSDSYGYTF.

There are a few counts of this clonotype. The chain joins TRBV20-1 to TRBJ2-7; TRBD2 aligns across 7 bases. V lost 3 bases, J lost 5 bases, and 7 bases stayed unmatched. Germline V gives CDR1 DFQATT, CDR2 SNEGSKA (reference sequence). This CDR3 is built from 13 residues. CDR3 loop: CSASAGVAHEQYF. CDR3 sequence (DNA): TGCAGTGCTAGCGCGGGAGTGGCCCACGAGCAGTACTTC.

The chain uses TRBV7-2 and TRBJ1-2; D ambiguous. The V gene's germline CDR1 is SGHTA and CDR2 FQGNSA. V was clipped by 11 bases and J by 7 bases, with 14 bases between them. This CDR3 is built from 11 residues. CDR3 nucleotide sequence: TGTGCCCAGTTTATTACGGGTGGCTACACCTTC. This sequence encodes CAQFITGGYTF.

The CDR3 loop reads CASSLQTGNWNGYTF. Here the CDR3 DNA reads TGTGCCAGCAGCTTACAGACAGGGAACTGGAATGGCTACACCTTC. V usage is TRBV7-2 and J usage is TRBJ1-2; 7 bases agree with TRBD1. This CDR3 has 15 residues. CDR1 and CDR2 (germline): SGHTA, FQGNSA. Unmatched junction bases numbered 9, after V lost 2 bases and J lost 6 bases.

The chain couples TRBV5-1 to TRBJ2-3; 10 bases match TRBD1. The ends lost 5 bases at V and 6 bases at J; junction bases unmatched: 6. Per germline, CDR1 SGHRS and CDR2 YFSETQ. CDR3 size: 14 residues. CDR3 loop: CASSEGQGLDTQYF. For the CDR3, the DNA is TGCGCCAGCAGTGAGGGACAGGGGCTTGATACGCAGTATTTT.

The chain employs TRBV21-1 and TRBJ2-5; TRBD1, the table's D call, was not compared with the DNA. The end of the DNA aligns better with TRBJ2-7, so the J call may be wrong. TRBV21-1 is a documented pseudogene. The CDR3 runs 14 residues. The CDR3 here is CASSKPQEEYEQYF. CDR3 DNA sequence: TGTGCCAGCAGCAAGCCCCAAGAGGAGTACGAGCAGTACTTC.

The chain couples TRBV27 to TRBJ1-6; possible D gene TRBD1, 5 bases. The length of the CDR3 is 16 residues. The germline V gene encodes CDR1 MNHEY and CDR2 SMNVEV (reference sequence). Trimming took 8 bases from V and 2 from J, leaving 16 bases between them. The CDR3 here is CASGGGSSTYNSPLHF. The CDR3 DNA reads as TGTGCCAGCGGTGGGGGGAGTAGCACCTATAATTCACCCCTCCACTTT.

The chain is built from TRBV9 and TRBJ2-1; 9 nucleotides line up with TRBD2. CDR1 and CDR2 (germline): SGDLS, YYNGEE. CDR3 size: 15 residues. Losses at the gene ends were 3 bases for V and 8 bases for J; bases not matched to a gene: 9. The CDR3 is CASSEGGGAKYEQFF. DNA for the CDR3: TGTGCCAGCAGCGAAGGCGGGGGGGCAAAATATGAGCAGTTCTTC.

The V gene is TRBV7-8, the J gene TRBJ2-3; tentatively, D is TRBD1 or TRBD2 (5 bases each). This CDR3 has 16 residues. V gave up 5 bases and J gave up 2 bases, with 17 bases separating them. The germline V gene has CDR1 SGHVS and CDR2 FQNEAQ. This chain's CDR3 is CASSGDGTDSTDTQYF. In DNA, the CDR3 is TGTGCCAGCAGCGGAGACGGGACGGATTCCACAGATACGCAGTATTTT.

The sample holds a few counts of this clonotype. The chain recombines TRBV9 with TRBJ2-3, with 8 bases aligning to TRBD1. The CDR3 has 14 amino acids. Germline V gene sequence: CDR1 SGDLS, CDR2 YYNGEE. J was trimmed by 6 bases and V by 0 bases; bases with no gene match: 3. In DNA form, the CDR3 reads TGTGCCAGCAGCGTAGCAGGGGGCGGGGATACGCAGTATTTT. It encodes CASSVAGGGDTQYF.

This clonotype was recorded a few times. J is TRBJ1-5 and V is TRBV11-2; D gene ambiguous. Germline V gene data show CDR1 as SGHAT and CDR2 as FQNNGV. V dropped 5 bases and J dropped 5 bases, with 13 bases sitting between them. This CDR3 is built from 14 residues. DNA of the CDR3: TGTGCCAGCAGCCAGATTGGTGATCATCAGCCCCAGCATTTT. Translating gives CASSQIGDHQPQHF.

The chain employs TRBV12-5 and TRBJ2-5, with TRBD1 matching 11 bases. CDR1 is LGHNT, CDR2 FRNRAP, per germline. CDR3 size: 16 residues. With V trimmed by 8 bases and J by 4 bases, 12 bases remained unmatched. DNA of the CDR3: TGTGCTAGTTTGCGTGGAGGACAGGGGGCGGGAGAGACCCAGTACTTC. This translates into CASLRGGQGAGETQYF. The full variable domain, with the rest looked up from reference TRBV12-5 and TRBJ2-5, is DARVTQTPRHKVTEMGQEVTMRCQPILGHNTVFWYRQTMMQGLELLAYFRNRAPLDDSGMPKDRFSAEMPDATLATLKIQPSEPRDSAVYFCASLRGGQGAGETQYFGPGTRLLVL.

This chain links TRBV29-1 with TRBJ2-5, with unresolved D. The J call may be mistaken, given a closer DNA end match to TRBJ2-7. This CDR3 region has 10 residues. The V gene's germline CDR1 is SQVTM and CDR2 ANQGSEA. CDR3: CRTVNYEQYF. The DNA of the CDR3 is TGCAGGACTGTGAACTACGAGCAGTACTTC.

This clonotype has just one count. The rearrangement uses TRBV12-3 or TRBV12-4 and TRBJ1-2; D is perhaps TRBD1 (6 bases). The CDR3 sequence is 14 residues long. Trimming pared 3 bases from V and 6 bases from J, leaving 14 bases between. CDR3 region: CASSLSGAGDGYTF. In DNA form, the CDR3 reads TGTGCCAGCAGTTTGTCGGGGGCTGGGGATGGCTACACCTTC.

This clonotype was counted a few times. The CDR3 does not close with the conserved phenylalanine or tryptophan, likely indicating a read error. The rearrangement joins TRBV4-3 to TRBJ2-7; D is unclear. The length of the CDR3 is 13 residues. V was shortened by 0 bases and J by 5 bases, with 8 bases between the two germline ends. CDR1 LGHNA and CDR2 YSLEER come from the germline V gene. The CDR3 here is CASSQDSSHEQYS. Written as DNA, the CDR3 is TGCGCCAGCAGCCAAGACAGTTCCCACGAGCAGTACTCC.

This chain connects TRBV12-3 or TRBV12-4 to TRBJ1-2; D perhaps matches TRBD1 (5 bases). The ends were cut back, 1 base at V and 6 bases at J, with 9 bases in the middle. The length of the CDR3 is 13 residues. The DNA for the CDR3 is TGTGCCAGCAGTTTAGTCCAGGACAATGGCTACACCTTC. Encoded protein: CASSLVQDNGYTF.

V usage is TRBV7-3 and J usage is TRBJ1-5; D uncertain. Germline V gene data show CDR1 as SGHTA and CDR2 as FQGTGA. The V gene lost 2 bases and the J gene lost 3 bases, with 11 bases spanning the gap. The CDR3 extends over 15 amino acids. The CDR3 loop is CASSLLIGLNQPQHF. CDR3 bases: TGTGCCAGCAGCTTACTAATCGGCCTCAATCAGCCCCAGCATTTT.

In its sample, this clonotype was seen a few times. The gene calls are TRBV2 and TRBJ2-5; 14 bases are shared with TRBD2. The end of the DNA aligns better with TRBJ2-7, so the J call may be wrong. This CDR3 spans 16 amino acids. From germline, CDR1 is SNHLY and CDR2 FYNNEI. CDR3 protein: CASRTGTSGGSYEQYF. The CDR3 nucleotides are TGTGCCAGCAGGACAGGGACTAGCGGGGGCTCCTACGAGCAGTACTTC.

This clonotype was seen a few times. The chain combines TRBV11-2 with TRBJ2-5, with D possibly TRBD2 on 6 matching bases. TRBJ2-7 matches the DNA end more closely, so the J call is doubtful. CDR3 size: 14 residues. Germline loops: CDR1 SGHAT, CDR2 FQNNGV. For the CDR3, the DNA is TGTGCCAGCAGCTTATTCGGGAGTCACTACGAGCAGTACTTC. It yields the protein CASSLFGSHYEQYF.

This clonotype occurred a few times. V and J are TRBV5-6 and TRBJ2-5, with D maybe TRBD2 (6 bases). The DNA end lines up better with TRBJ2-7; the J call may be wrong. Germline values: CDR1 SGHDT, CDR2 YYEEEE. This CDR3 has 14 residues. The CDR3 region is CASSSGLKVYEQYF. In DNA, the CDR3 is TGTGCCAGCAGCTCGGGACTTAAGGTCTACGAGCAGTACTTC.

The gene calls are TRBV5-1 and TRBJ2-7, with D possibly being TRBD1 (5 bases). Trimming left V 1 base short and J 6 bases short, with 11 bases between. The CDR3 has 13 amino acids. Per the germline V gene, CDR1 is SGHRS and CDR2 is YFSETQ. The CDR3 region has the DNA TGCGCCAGCAGCTTGAGATCAGGGCTCGAGCAGTACTTC. Residues: CASSLRSGLEQYF. Based on the CDR3 plus reference TRBV5-1 and TRBJ2-7, the full variable domain is KAGVTQTPRYLIKTRGQQVTLSCSPISGHRSVSWYQQTPGQGLQFLFEYFSETQRNKGNFPGRFSGRQFSNSRSEMNVSTLELGDSALYLCASSLRSGLEQYFGPGTRLTVT.

This clonotype showed up just a few times. The chain combines TRBV7-2 with TRBJ2-3; maybe TRBD2 (7 bases). Germline V gives CDR1 SGHTA, CDR2 FQGNSA. V lost 5 bases, J lost 8 bases, and 26 bases lay in between. CDR3 length equals 17 residues. CDR3 protein: CASSIGPGGGLQSTQYF. CDR3 coding DNA: TGTGCCAGCAGCATAGGGCCGGGGGGCGGCCTACAGAGTACGCAGTATTTT. Full variable domain (outside the CDR3, taken from reference TRBV7-2 and TRBJ2-3): GAGVSQSPSNKVTEKGKDVELRCDPISGHTALYWYRQSLGQGLEFLIYFQGNSAPDKSGLPSDRFSAERTGGSVSTLTIQRTQQEDSAVYLCASSIGPGGGLQSTQYFGPGTRLTVL.

The chain recombines TRBV7-2 with TRBJ2-1; 10 positions match TRBD2. The last part of the DNA fits TRBJ2-7 better; the J call may be wrong. Germline CDR1 SGHTA, CDR2 FQGNSA. This CDR3 is built from 14 residues. CDR3 bases: TGTGCCAGCAGCTTTGGGACTAGCGTAAACGAGCAGTACTTC. Its protein is CASSFGTSVNEQYF.

This clonotype has a handful of counts. The V and J genes are TRBV20-1 and TRBJ1-2; TRBD1 matches 7 bases. This CDR3 has 15 residues. Germline V gene data show CDR1 as DFQATT and CDR2 as SNEGSKA (reference sequence). With V trimmed by 3 bases and J by 0 bases, 7 bases remained unmatched. The CDR3 loop is CSASQPGQPNYGYTF. The CDR3 coding sequence is TGCAGTGCTAGCCAGCCGGGACAGCCTAACTATGGCTACACCTTC.

This clonotype was picked up a small number of times. The chain uses TRBV25-1 and TRBJ1-3; D call uncertain. Between the trimmed V and J ends, which lost 1 base and 2 bases, there was a span of 6 bases. This CDR3 is 14 amino acids long. Germline CDR1 MGHDK, CDR2 SYGVNS. The CDR3 DNA sequence: TGTGCCAGCAGTGAATTTGGGGCTGGAAACACCATATATTTT. The encoded protein is CASSEFGAGNTIYF.

This clonotype was recorded once. J is TRBJ2-7 and V is TRBV4-3; D uncertain. The J call may be wrong; the DNA end is better matched by TRBJ2-5. Germline loops: CDR1 LGHNA, CDR2 YSLEER. The CDR3 consists of 14 residues. In nucleotides, the CDR3 is TGCGCCAGCAGCCAAGAACTCGAGCAGGAGACCCAGTACTTC. Protein product: CASSQELEQETQYF.